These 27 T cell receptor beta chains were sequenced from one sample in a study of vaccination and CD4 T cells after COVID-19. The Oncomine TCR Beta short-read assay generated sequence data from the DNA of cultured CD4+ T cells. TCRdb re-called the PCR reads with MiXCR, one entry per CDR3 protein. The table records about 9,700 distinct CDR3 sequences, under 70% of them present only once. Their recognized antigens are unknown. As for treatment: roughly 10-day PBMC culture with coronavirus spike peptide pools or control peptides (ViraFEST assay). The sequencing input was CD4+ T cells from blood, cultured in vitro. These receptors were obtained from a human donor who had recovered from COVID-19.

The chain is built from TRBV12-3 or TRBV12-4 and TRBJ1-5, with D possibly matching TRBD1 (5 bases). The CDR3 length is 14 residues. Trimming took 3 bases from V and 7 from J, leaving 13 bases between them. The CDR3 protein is CASSLEDKVQPQHF. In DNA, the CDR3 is TGTGCCAGCAGTTTGGAGGACAAAGTCCAGCCCCAGCATTTT.

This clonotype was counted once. The CDR3 nucleotides read TGCAGTGCTAGGACAACGAACACTGAAGCTTTCTTT. Its translation is CSARTTNTEAFF. The chain couples TRBV20-1 to TRBJ1-1; D is uncertain. Germline V gene data show CDR1 as DFQATT and CDR2 as SNEGSKA (reference sequence). Trimming took 3 bases from V and 1 from J, leaving 6 bases between them. There are 12 residues in the CDR3.

CDR3 loop: CASRHPGRGNTEAFF. In DNA form, the CDR3 reads TGTGCCAGTAGACACCCAGGGAGGGGGAACACTGAAGCTTTCTTT. The V and J genes are TRBV19 and TRBJ1-1; perhaps TRBD1 as D (5 bases). Germline assignment: CDR1 LNHDA and CDR2 SQIVND (reference sequence). The germline V and J ends were trimmed by 6 bases and 1 base, with 15 bases remaining between them. CDR3 size: 15 residues.

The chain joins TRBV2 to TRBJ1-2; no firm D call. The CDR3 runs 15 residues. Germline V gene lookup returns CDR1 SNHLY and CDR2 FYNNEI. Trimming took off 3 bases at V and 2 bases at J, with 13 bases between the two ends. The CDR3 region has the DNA TGTGCCAGCAGTGACGAGACGGCCCCAAACTATGGCTACACCTTC. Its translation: CASSDETAPNYGYTF.

CDR3 residues: CASLGAFYGYTF. The DNA of the CDR3 is TGTGCCAGCCTGGGGGCTTTCTATGGCTACACCTTC. This rearrangement joins TRBV6-1 to TRBJ1-2, with a tentative D call TRBD1 (6 bases). Trimming removed 8 bases from V and 4 bases from J, with 11 bases in between. CDR1 and CDR2 (germline): MNHNS, SASEGT. The CDR3 is 12 residues long.

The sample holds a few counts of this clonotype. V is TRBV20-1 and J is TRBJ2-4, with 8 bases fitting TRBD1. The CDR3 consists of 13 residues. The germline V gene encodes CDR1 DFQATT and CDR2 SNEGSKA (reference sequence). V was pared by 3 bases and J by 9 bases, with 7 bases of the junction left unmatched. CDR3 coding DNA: TGCAGTGCTAGCGGACAGGGAGCCGTCATTCAGTACTTC. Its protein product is CSASGQGAVIQYF.

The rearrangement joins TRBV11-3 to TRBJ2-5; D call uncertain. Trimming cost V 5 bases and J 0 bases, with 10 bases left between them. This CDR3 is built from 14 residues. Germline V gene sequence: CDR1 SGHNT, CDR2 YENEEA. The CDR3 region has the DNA TGTGCCAGCAGCGCTGCTCAGTACCAAGAGACCCAGTACTTC. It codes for CASSAAQYQETQYF.

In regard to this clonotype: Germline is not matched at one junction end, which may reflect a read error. CDR3 DNA: TGCAGTACTAGAGGGGCTAGCGGAGAAGAGACCCAGTACTTC. It yields the protein CSTRGASGEETQYF. The V and J genes are TRBV20-1 and TRBJ2-5, with 7 nucleotides matching TRBD2. CDR1 DFQATT and CDR2 SNEGSKA come from the germline V gene (reference sequence). This CDR3 spans 14 amino acids.

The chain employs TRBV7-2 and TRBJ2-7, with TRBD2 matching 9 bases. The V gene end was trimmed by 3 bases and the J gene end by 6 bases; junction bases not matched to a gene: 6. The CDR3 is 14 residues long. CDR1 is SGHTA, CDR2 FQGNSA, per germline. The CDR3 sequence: CASSFGGGAGEQYF. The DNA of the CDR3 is TGTGCCAGCAGCTTCGGCGGGGGGGCCGGCGAGCAGTACTTC.

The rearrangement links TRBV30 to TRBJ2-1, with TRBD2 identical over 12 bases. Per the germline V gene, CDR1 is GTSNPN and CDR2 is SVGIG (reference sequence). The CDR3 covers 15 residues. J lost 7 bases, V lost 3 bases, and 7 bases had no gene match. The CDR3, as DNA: TGTGCCTGGAGACGTCGGACTAGCGGGATTAATGAGCAGTTCTTC. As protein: CAWRRRTSGINEQFF. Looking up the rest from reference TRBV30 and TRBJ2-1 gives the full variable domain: SQTIHQWPATLVQPVGSPLSLECTVEGTSNPNLYWYRQAAGRGLQLLFYSVGIGQISSEVPQNLSASRPQDRQFILSSKKLLLSDSGFYLCAWRRRTSGINEQFFGPGTRLTVL.

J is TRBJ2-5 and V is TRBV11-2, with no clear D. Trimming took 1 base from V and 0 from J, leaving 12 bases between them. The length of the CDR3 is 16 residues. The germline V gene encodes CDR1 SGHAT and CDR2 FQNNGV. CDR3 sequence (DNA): TGTGCCAGCAGCTTAGGTCGGCCCTTTTACCAAGAGACCCAGTACTTC. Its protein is CASSLGRPFYQETQYF.

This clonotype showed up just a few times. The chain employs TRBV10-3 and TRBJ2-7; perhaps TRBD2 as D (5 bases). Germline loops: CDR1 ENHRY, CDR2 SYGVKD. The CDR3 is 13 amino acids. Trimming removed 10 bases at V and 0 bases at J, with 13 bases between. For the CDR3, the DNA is TGTGCCACCGGGAACGATTTCTCCTACGAGCAGTACTTC. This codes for CATGNDFSYEQYF.

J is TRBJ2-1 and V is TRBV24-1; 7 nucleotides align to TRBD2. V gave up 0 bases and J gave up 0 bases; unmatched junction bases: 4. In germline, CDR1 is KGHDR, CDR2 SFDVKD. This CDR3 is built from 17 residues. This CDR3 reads CATSDLAGDSSYNEQFF. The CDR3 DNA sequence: TGTGCCACCAGTGATTTGGCGGGAGATAGCTCCTACAATGAGCAGTTCTTC.

The CDR3 DNA is TGTGCCAGCAGCAAGGGACAGGCGTCTTCTTCCTACGAGCAGTACTTC. This encodes CASSKGQASSSYEQYF. V gene TRBV6-1 combines with J gene TRBJ2-7; 8 nucleotides align to TRBD1. CDR3 length: 16 residues. V gave up 6 bases and J gave up 1 base; unmatched junction bases: 11. Germline CDR1 and CDR2: MNHNS and SASEGT.

The CDR3 DNA sequence: TGTGCCAGTAGTATAGGAGTTCCCCAAAATTCACCCCTCCACTTT. It translates to CASSIGVPQNSPLHF. The rearrangement joins TRBV19 to TRBJ1-6; D is undetermined. There are 15 residues in the CDR3. In germline, CDR1 is LNHDA, CDR2 SQIVND (reference sequence). V lost 1 base and J 7 bases, leaving 11 bases between the germline ends.

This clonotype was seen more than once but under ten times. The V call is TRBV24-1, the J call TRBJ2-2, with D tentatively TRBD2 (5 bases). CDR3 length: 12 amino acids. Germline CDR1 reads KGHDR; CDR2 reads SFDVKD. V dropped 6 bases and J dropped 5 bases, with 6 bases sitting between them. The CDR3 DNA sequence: TGTGCCACCAGTAGAGGGACCGGGGAGCTGTTTTTT. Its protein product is CATSRGTGELFF.

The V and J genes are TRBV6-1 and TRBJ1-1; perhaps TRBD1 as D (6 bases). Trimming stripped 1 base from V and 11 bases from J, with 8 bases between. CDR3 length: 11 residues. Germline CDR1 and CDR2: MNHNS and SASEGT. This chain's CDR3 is CASSEDRVAFF. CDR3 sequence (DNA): TGTGCCAGCAGTGAAGACAGGGTGGCTTTCTTT.

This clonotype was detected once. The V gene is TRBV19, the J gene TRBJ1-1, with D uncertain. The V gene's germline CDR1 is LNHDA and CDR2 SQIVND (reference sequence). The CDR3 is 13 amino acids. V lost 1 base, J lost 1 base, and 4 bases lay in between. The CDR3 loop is CASSIGPNTEAFF. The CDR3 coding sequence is TGTGCCAGTAGTATAGGTCCGAACACTGAAGCTTTCTTT.

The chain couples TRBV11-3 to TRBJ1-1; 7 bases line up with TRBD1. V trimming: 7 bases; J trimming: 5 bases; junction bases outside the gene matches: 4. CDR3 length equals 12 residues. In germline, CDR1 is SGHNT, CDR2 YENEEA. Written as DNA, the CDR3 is TGTGCCAGCAACCAGGGGGAGACTGAAGCTTTCTTT. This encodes CASNQGETEAFF.

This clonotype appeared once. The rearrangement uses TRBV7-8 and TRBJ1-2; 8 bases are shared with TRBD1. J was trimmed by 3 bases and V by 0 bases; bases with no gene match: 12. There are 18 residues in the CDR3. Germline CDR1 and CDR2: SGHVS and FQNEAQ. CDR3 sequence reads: CASSLAEWTGKKDYGYTF. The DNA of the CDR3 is TGTGCCAGCAGCTTAGCGGAGTGGACAGGGAAGAAGGACTATGGCTACACCTTC.

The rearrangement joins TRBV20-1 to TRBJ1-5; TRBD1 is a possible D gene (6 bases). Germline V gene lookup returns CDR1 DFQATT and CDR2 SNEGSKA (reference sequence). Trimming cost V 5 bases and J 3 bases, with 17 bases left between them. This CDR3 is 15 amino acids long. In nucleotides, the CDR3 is TGCAGTGCTCAGAGACAGGTGGTTGACAATCAGCCCCAGCATTTT. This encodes CSAQRQVVDNQPQHF.

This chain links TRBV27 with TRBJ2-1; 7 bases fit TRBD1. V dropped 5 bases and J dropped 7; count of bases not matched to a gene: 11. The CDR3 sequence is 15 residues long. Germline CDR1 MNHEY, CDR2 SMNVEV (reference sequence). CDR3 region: CASSPRQGVGNEQFF. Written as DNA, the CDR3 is TGTGCCAGCAGTCCCCGACAGGGAGTTGGGAATGAGCAGTTCTTC.

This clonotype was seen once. The CDR3 sequence is CASSLKGTEAFF. Written as DNA, the CDR3 is TGTGCCAGCAGTTTGAAGGGGACTGAAGCTTTCTTT. The rearrangement links TRBV12-3 or TRBV12-4 to TRBJ1-1; a weak D match, TRBD1 (5 bases). V shed 3 bases and J shed 5 bases, with 7 bases lying between them. The CDR3 runs to 12 residues.

CDR3: CSGGGLATGELFF. DNA of the CDR3: TGCAGCGGGGGGGGACTAGCTACCGGGGAGCTGTTTTTT. The chain joins TRBV29-1 to TRBJ2-2; 9 positions match TRBD2. Germline V CDR1 and CDR2: SQVTM, ANQGSEA. V gave up 7 bases and J gave up 5 bases; unmatched junction bases: 5. The CDR3 has 13 amino acids.

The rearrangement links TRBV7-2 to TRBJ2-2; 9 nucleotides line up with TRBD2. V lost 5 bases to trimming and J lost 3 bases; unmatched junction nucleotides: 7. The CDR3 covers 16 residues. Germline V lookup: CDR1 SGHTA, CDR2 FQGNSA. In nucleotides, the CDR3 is TGTGCCAGCAGCACACGACTAGCGGAATACACCGGGGAGCTGTTTTTT. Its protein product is CASSTRLAEYTGELFF. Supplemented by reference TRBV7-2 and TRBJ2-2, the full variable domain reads GAGVSQSPSNKVTEKGKDVELRCDPISGHTALYWYRQSLGQGLEFLIYFQGNSAPDKSGLPSDRFSAERTGGSVSTLTIQRTQQEDSAVYLCASSTRLAEYTGELFFGEGSRLTVL.

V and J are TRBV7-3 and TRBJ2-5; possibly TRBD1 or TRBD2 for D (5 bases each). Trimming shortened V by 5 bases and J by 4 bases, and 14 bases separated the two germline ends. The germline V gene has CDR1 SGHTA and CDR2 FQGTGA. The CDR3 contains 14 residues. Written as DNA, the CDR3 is TGTGCCAGCAGCGACAGTGGGGGTCGAGAGACCCAGTACTTC. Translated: CASSDSGGRETQYF.

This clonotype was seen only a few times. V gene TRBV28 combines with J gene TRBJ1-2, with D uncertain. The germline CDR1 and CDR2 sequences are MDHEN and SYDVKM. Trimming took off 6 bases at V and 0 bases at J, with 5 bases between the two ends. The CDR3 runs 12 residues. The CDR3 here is CASSLANYGYTF. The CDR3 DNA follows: TGTGCCAGCAGCCTCGCTAACTATGGCTACACCTTC.